This T cell receptor beta chain was recorded in a study of CD8 T cells in ankylosing spondylitis. Study-level points and caveats: Reports say disease-linked clones showed up significantly more in matched ankylosing spondylitis synovial fluid. The study identified a TCR beta motif of about eight highly homologous variants that appeared characteristic of ankylosing spondylitis blood. Peripheral blood held disease-linked clones only at relatively low frequency, and these were CD8+.

Quantitative molecular-barcoded 5'-RACE generated the TCR beta libraries. MiXCR, run by TCRdb on the 5' RACE reads, gives a single entry per CDR3 protein. The table records about 800,000 distinct CDR3 sequences, 10% to 15% of them present only once. The CDR3 is 20 residues long. Per the germline V gene, CDR1 is LGHNA and CDR2 is YSLEER. The trim removed 1 base at V and 4 bases at J, leaving 15 bases unmatched. This clonotype has only a few counts. Its target is unknown. Sequenced material: blood, either unsorted or a sorted T cell fraction (not recorded which). This chain joins TRBV4-3 and TRBJ2-3; 12 bases are shared with TRBD2. The sequence was collected from a male donor with ankylosing spondylitis. The CDR3 DNA is TGCGCCAGCAGCCAAGCCGCGGCTAGCGGGGGGGCCGTAGTATCAGATACGCAGTATTTT. This gives the protein CASSQAAASGGAVVSDTQYF.